Listed here are 26 T cell receptor beta chains from one sample, sequenced in a study of blood T cell repertoires in COVID-19. The table came from immunoSEQ multiplex PCR; TCRdb's copy has only in-frame clones and leaves some out. The table includes some 250,000 clones, 88% detected once. The sequenced sample was peripheral blood. The receptor source for this set is a woman aged 30 to 39 with acute or convalescent COVID-19.

V and J are TRBV7-2 and TRBJ2-1; 7 bases align to TRBD2. The CDR3 runs to 16 residues. Per germline, CDR1 SGHTA and CDR2 FQGNSA. Trimming cost V 1 base and J 4 bases; bases outside gene matches: 7. The CDR3 DNA is TGTGCCAGCAGCTTAGAAGGGCTAGCGGCTTACAATGAGCAGTTCTTC. Residues: CASSLEGLAAYNEQFF. The full variable domain, its missing parts supplied by reference TRBV7-2 and TRBJ2-1, is GAGVSQSPSNKVTEKGKDVELRCDPISGHTALYWYRQSLGQGLEFLIYFQGNSAPDKSGLPSDRFSAERTGGSVSTLTIQRTQQEDSAVYLCASSLEGLAAYNEQFFGPGTRLTVL.

The J gene is TRBJ2-3, the V gene TRBV7-9; the D gene is possibly TRBD1 (6 bases). CDR1 and CDR2 from the germline V gene are SEHNR and FQNEAQ (reference sequence). V lost 1 base to trimming and J lost 0 bases, with 20 bases between them. This CDR3 contains 19 residues. CDR3 residues: CASSLVFGTQQTSTDTQYF. CDR3 bases: TGTGCCAGCAGCTTAGTTTTTGGGACACAACAGACTAGCACAGATACGCAGTATTTT.

V and J are TRBV7-6 and TRBJ1-4; 7 positions match TRBD1. V trimming: 1 base; J trimming: 3 bases; junction bases outside the gene matches: 5. Germline assignment: CDR1 SGHVS and CDR2 FNYEAQ. The CDR3 length is 16 residues. CDR3 sequence: CASSLETGRANEKLFF. CDR3 DNA sequence: TGTGCCAGCAGCTTAGAGACAGGGCGGGCTAATGAAAAACTGTTTTTT. Supplemented by reference TRBV7-6 and TRBJ1-4, the full variable domain reads GAGVSQSPRYKVTKRGQDVALRCDPISGHVSLYWYRQALGQGPEFLTYFNYEAQQDKSGLPNDRFSAERPEGSISTLTIQRTEQRDSAMYRCASSLETGRANEKLFFGSGTQLSVL.

The chain uses TRBV27 and TRBJ2-3, with 8 bases aligning to TRBD1. This CDR3 region has 15 residues. With V trimmed by 7 bases and J by 0 bases, 6 bases remained unmatched. Germline CDR1 and CDR2: MNHEY and SMNVEV (reference sequence). The CDR3 DNA follows: TGTGCCAGCAACCAGGGGGCTAGGAGCACAGATACGCAGTATTTT. It yields the protein CASNQGARSTDTQYF.

This rearrangement joins TRBV6-2 or TRBV6-3 to TRBJ1-2, with D possibly matching TRBD1 (5 bases). Trimming removed 2 bases at V and 4 bases at J, with 8 bases between. The CDR3 has 13 amino acids. Germline V gene sequence: CDR1 MNHEY, CDR2 SVGEGT. The CDR3 here is CASSYGHPYGYTF. The CDR3 DNA follows: TGTGCCAGCAGTTACGGACATCCCTATGGCTACACCTTC.

V and J are TRBV6-5 and TRBJ1-3; the D is unclear. The V and J ends lost 8 bases and 4 bases respectively, with 12 bases between them. The CDR3 extends over 13 amino acids. Germline V CDR1 and CDR2: MNHEY, SVGAGI. The DNA of the CDR3 is TGTGCCAGCCGGGAACAGCCCGGAAACACCATATATTTT. Translated: CASREQPGNTIYF.

The rearrangement links TRBV29-1 to TRBJ2-5, with D maybe TRBD1 (5 bases). The germline V gene encodes CDR1 SQVTM and CDR2 ANQGSEA. This CDR3 is built from 14 residues. With 5 bases removed from V and 1 base from J, the gap between germline ends came to 14 bases. The CDR3 DNA reads TGCAGCGTTAAAGGGGTCGGAGCCCAAGAGACCCAGTACTTC. It yields the protein CSVKGVGAQETQYF.

The chain carries TRBV27 and TRBJ2-3; D might be TRBD2 (5 bases). Germline CDR1 reads MNHEY; CDR2 reads SMNVEV (reference sequence). Trimming cost V 2 bases and J 1 base, with 10 bases left between them. The CDR3 runs 15 residues. The CDR3 DNA reads TGTGCCAGCAGTTTACGGACTGGGCGCACAGATACGCAGTATTTT. This gives the protein CASSLRTGRTDTQYF.

The V and J genes are TRBV5-4 and TRBJ2-3; 7 bases map to TRBD2. The CDR3 consists of 15 residues. V lost 1 base and J lost 3; bases outside the gene matches: 5. The germline V gene encodes CDR1 SGHNT and CDR2 YYREEE (reference sequence). CDR3 protein: CASSLRRERTDTQYF. For the CDR3, the DNA is TGTGCCAGCAGCTTGCGGCGGGAGAGAACAGATACGCAGTATTTT.

The chain employs TRBV5-1 and TRBJ2-5; D remains ambiguous. Trimming left V 4 bases short and J 5 bases short, with 3 bases between. The length of the CDR3 is 10 residues. Germline values: CDR1 SGHRS, CDR2 YFSETQ. The CDR3 bases are TGCGCCAGCAGCCAGGAGACCCAGTACTTC. Protein: CASSQETQYF. The whole variable domain, filled in from reference TRBV5-1 and TRBJ2-5, reads KAGVTQTPRYLIKTRGQQVTLSCSPISGHRSVSWYQQTPGQGLQFLFEYFSETQRNKGNFPGRFSGRQFSNSRSEMNVSTLELGDSALYLCASSQETQYFGPGTRLLVL.

By proportion, this clone is medium-sized. The chain has TRBV7-3 and TRBJ2-2; 7 nucleotides match TRBD1. Germline CDR1 SGHTA, CDR2 FQGTGA. V lost 5 bases to trimming and J lost 2 bases; unmatched junction nucleotides: 11. The CDR3 is 17 residues long. The CDR3 sequence: CASSPLTDRRNTGELFF. In nucleotides, the CDR3 is TGTGCCAGCAGCCCTCTCACGGACAGGCGTAACACCGGGGAGCTGTTTTTT.

The rearrangement uses TRBV4-2 and TRBJ2-1, with 8 bases fitting TRBD2. This CDR3 is built from 14 residues. Germline V lookup: CDR1 LGHNA, CDR2 YNFKEQ. The V segment lost 0 bases and the J segment 10 bases; nucleotides outside the gene matches: 5. CDR3 DNA sequence: TGTGCCAGCAGCCAAGATGACCCTAGCGGGGAGCAGTTCTTC. Encoded protein: CASSQDDPSGEQFF.

This chain joins TRBV18 and TRBJ2-7; D perhaps matches TRBD2 (6 bases). Germline CDR1 and CDR2: KGHSH and LQKENI. The CDR3 is made up of 13 amino acids. Trimming stripped 6 bases from V and 3 bases from J, with 12 bases between. CDR3 sequence: CASSPTSFYEQYF. The CDR3 DNA reads TGTGCCAGCTCGCCGACTAGTTTCTACGAGCAGTACTTC.

In this sample, this clone turned up once. The chain combines TRBV4-2 with TRBJ2-5; 9 positions agree with TRBD2. CDR3 length: 15 amino acids. V was clipped by 1 base and J by 3 bases; unmatched bases: 3. The germline V gene has CDR1 LGHNA and CDR2 YNFKEQ. CDR3 loop: CASSQGGGAKETQYF. The CDR3 region has the DNA TGTGCCAGCAGCCAAGGCGGGGGGGCGAAAGAGACCCAGTACTTC.

J is TRBJ2-1 and V is TRBV5-4; 7 nucleotides align to TRBD2. Germline V gene sequence: CDR1 SGHNT, CDR2 YYREEE (reference sequence). Trimming took 0 bases from V and 15 from J; bases not matched to a gene: 9. This CDR3 region has 13 residues. The CDR3 DNA sequence: TGTGCCAGCAGCTTGGATACGCGGGACTATGTGTTCTTC. Protein product: CASSLDTRDYVFF.

This chain joins TRBV19 and TRBJ1-2, with 8 nucleotides matching TRBD1. Germline V CDR1 and CDR2: LNHDA, SQIVND (reference sequence). CDR3 size: 15 residues. J gave up 4 bases and V 6 bases, and 10 bases lay outside the gene matches. The CDR3 DNA reads as TGTGCCAGTAGGCCTCCCGGACAGGGAATCTATGGCTACACCTTC. Its translation: CASRPPGQGIYGYTF.

This chain joins TRBV6-2 or TRBV6-3 and TRBJ1-5; 10 positions agree with TRBD1. Germline V gene lookup returns CDR1 MNHEY and CDR2 SVGEGT. J gave up 4 bases and V 0 bases, and 9 bases lay outside the gene matches. This CDR3 is 18 amino acids long. The CDR3 protein is CASSYSKGQGMSNQPQHF. The DNA of the CDR3 is TGTGCCAGCAGTTACTCGAAGGGACAGGGGATGAGTAATCAGCCCCAGCATTTT.

In regard to this clone: Sequence at one end of the junction differs from germline and may be a read error. The genes are TRBV7-7 and TRBJ2-3; the D gene is possibly TRBD1 (6 bases). The length of the CDR3 is 15 residues. From germline, CDR1 is SSHAT and CDR2 FNYEAQ (reference sequence). The CDR3 nucleotides are TGTGCTAGCAGCTTACATGGGGGCCAAGGAGATACGCAGTATTTT. Translation gives CASSLHGGQGDTQYF.

The genes are TRBV7-6 and TRBJ2-1, with 9 bases that match TRBD2. The V and J ends lost 1 base and 12 bases, in that order; junction bases with no gene match: 13. Germline V lookup: CDR1 SGHVS, CDR2 FNYEAQ. The CDR3 contains 16 residues. The CDR3, as DNA: TGTGCCAGCAGCTTAGTGTCGGGTAGCGGGAGAGGTGGGCAGTTCTTC. Protein product: CASSLVSGSGRGGQFF. The variable domain in full, with the rest retrieved from reference TRBV7-6 and TRBJ2-1, is GAGVSQSPRYKVTKRGQDVALRCDPISGHVSLYWYRQALGQGPEFLTYFNYEAQQDKSGLPNDRFSAERPEGSISTLTIQRTEQRDSAMYRCASSLVSGSGRGGQFFGPGTRLTVL.

CDR3 DNA sequence: TGTGCCAGCACCTTTCAGGGGGGAAACACTGAAGCTTTCTTT. It translates to CASTFQGGNTEAFF. The chain recombines TRBV3-1 (or the pseudogene TRBV3-2) with TRBJ1-1, with 7 bases identical to TRBD1. The CDR3 loop spans 14 amino acids. J gave up 2 bases and V 7 bases, and 7 bases lay outside the gene matches. The germline V gene encodes CDR1 LGHDT and CDR2 YNNKEL (reference sequence).

The genes are TRBV10-3 and TRBJ1-6, with D uncertain. Germline values: CDR1 ENHRY, CDR2 SYGVKD. V was trimmed by 6 bases and J by 14 bases, leaving 17 bases between them. The CDR3 spans 13 residues. DNA for the CDR3: TGTGCCATCAGAACTGAGGGAAGGAAGGCCCTCCACTTT. As protein: CAIRTEGRKALHF.

J is TRBJ2-2 and V is TRBV5-6, with 15 bases matching TRBD2. The CDR3 extends over 18 amino acids. Germline assignment: CDR1 SGHDT and CDR2 YYEEEE. V lost 4 bases to trimming and J lost 4 bases; unmatched junction nucleotides: 8. The CDR3 DNA is TGTGCCAGCAGCCACCCGGGACTAGCGGGAGGTAGCACCGGGGAGCTGTTTTTT. This codes for CASSHPGLAGGSTGELFF. The whole variable domain, filled in from reference TRBV5-6 and TRBJ2-2, reads DAGVTQSPTHLIKTRGQQVTLRCSPKSGHDTVSWYQQALGQGPQFIFQYYEEEERQRGNFPDRFSGHQFPNYSSELNVNALLLGDSALYLCASSHPGLAGGSTGELFFGEGSRLTVL.

This chain links TRBV13 with TRBJ1-1, with D perhaps TRBD1 (5 bases). Germline CDR1 and CDR2: PRHDT and FYEKMQ (reference sequence). The CDR3 sequence is 14 residues long. The V and J ends lost 0 bases and 4 bases respectively, with 9 bases between them. The CDR3 protein is CASSLGSGGTEAFF. The DNA for the CDR3 is TGTGCCAGCAGCTTAGGATCCGGGGGCACTGAAGCTTTCTTT.

The chain is built from TRBV2 and TRBJ2-1; possibly TRBD2 for D (5 bases). The V end lost 3 bases, the J end lost 4 bases, and 16 bases lay between the germline ends. CDR1 and CDR2 from the germline V gene are SNHLY and FYNNEI. The CDR3 extends over 16 amino acids. Here the CDR3 reads CASSDPASLLYNEQFF. DNA of the CDR3: TGTGCCAGCAGTGATCCGGCTAGCTTATTATACAATGAGCAGTTCTTC.

V usage is TRBV24-1 and J usage is TRBJ2-2; no clear D gene. The germline V gene encodes CDR1 KGHDR and CDR2 SFDVKD. CDR3 size: 14 residues. V was clipped by 4 bases and J by 6 bases, with 11 bases between them. CDR3 loop: CATSDPIKSGELFF. The CDR3 nucleotides are TGTGCCACCAGTGACCCTATCAAGTCCGGGGAGCTGTTTTTT.

The chain uses TRBV7-9 and TRBJ2-7; 8 bases match TRBD2. The V and J ends lost 1 base and 1 base, in that order; junction bases with no gene match: 6. Germline-derived CDR1 and CDR2 are SEHNR and FQNEAQ (reference sequence). CDR3 length: 16 residues. This CDR3 reads CASSLVAGLGSYEQYF. CDR3 coding DNA: TGTGCCAGCAGCTTAGTAGCGGGGTTGGGATCCTACGAGCAGTACTTC.